This is a list of T cell receptor beta chains from one sample in a study of metastatic and nonmetastatic thyroid tumors. TCRdb ran MiXCR on the PCR reads. The sample consists of around 29,000 clones, 20% to 25% of them appearing once. Sample: blood. The receptors were gathered from a female donor with papillary thyroid cancer or a benign thyroid nodule (not recorded which). Some clones in this sample may be carry-over from other donors' samples. Each CDR3 is given with its conserved first and last residue. Fields, in order: CDR3 DNA, CDR3 protein, D gene, J gene, V gene, clone size. A D gene is named only where the DNA matches it firmly. Clone sizes are given selectively: once, few, many, or a class where the clone is expanded.

TGTGCCACCCAGCCGGGACAGGGAACCTACGAGCAGTACTTC CATQPGQGTYEQYF TRBD1 TRBJ2-7 TRBV24-1 few
TGCGCCAGCAGTGAAGGGGGCCAAGAGACCCAGTACTTC CASSEGGQETQYF - TRBJ2-5 TRBV10-1 -
TGTGCCAGCAGCGCCCCCGAGTCACCCCTCCACTTT CASSAPESPLHF - TRBJ1-6 TRBV9 -
TGTGCCAGCAGACGCAGGCGGGAGGGGTTGGGGGAGCAGTACTTC CASRRRREGLGEQYF TRBD2 TRBJ2-7 TRBV12-3/TRBV12-4 -
TGTGCCAGCAGTCCGTCCTCAGGGGGTTGTTACGAGCAGTACTTC CASSPSSGGCYEQYF TRBD1 TRBJ2-7 TRBV6-1 few
TGTGCCAGCAGTTACAGAGGGAACACTGAAGCTTTCTTT CASSYRGNTEAFF - TRBJ1-1 TRBV6-2/TRBV6-3 medium-sized
TGCGCCAGCAGCCCAGGGGGCGGGGACGAAAAACTGTTTTTT CASSPGGGDEKLFF TRBD1 TRBJ1-4 TRBV5-1 -
TGTGCCAGCAGTGGGACTAGCGGGAGGGCCATAGGGGCAGATACGCAGTATTTT CASSGTSGRAIGADTQYF TRBD2 TRBJ2-3 TRBV2 many
TGTGCCAGCAGAAACCGGCGGGTACGGCGCGGAAACACCATATATTTT CASRNRRVRRGNTIYF - TRBJ1-3 TRBV12-3/TRBV12-4 few
TGTGCCAGCAGTGTCGGGGGTCGGGGCAATCAGCCCCAGCATTTT CASSVGGRGNQPQHF - TRBJ1-5 TRBV25-1 many
TGCGCCAGCAGCCCGACTAGAAGGAACTACAATGAGCAGTTCTTC CASSPTRRNYNEQFF - TRBJ2-1 TRBV5-1 -
TGCAGTGCTAAGGTCGGAGGGGTTGGCGCCAAAAACATTCAGTACTTC CSAKVGGVGAKNIQYF - TRBJ2-4 TRBV20-1 many
TGCGCCAGCAGCTTGTTTTCGGCTAGCGGGGGGTCGGATACGCAGTATTTT CASSLFSASGGSDTQYF TRBD2 TRBJ2-3 TRBV5-1 -
TGTGCCAGCAGGGACAGGCGGCGCACAGATACGCAGTATTTT CASRDRRRTDTQYF TRBD1 TRBJ2-3 TRBV11-2 -
TGTGCCAGCAGGGGGAAATACAGTAGCAATCAGCCCCAGCATTTT CASRGKYSSNQPQHF - TRBJ1-5 TRBV28 many
TGCAGTGCTAGAGAACCAGGGCAGCTAGGTTCACCCCTCCACTTT CSAREPGQLGSPLHF - TRBJ1-6 TRBV20-1 many
TGTGCCAGCAGTGAAGGGGATAGGAAGAGACACTGGAACACTGAAGCTTTCTTT CASSEGDRKRHWNTEAFF - TRBJ1-1 TRBV6-1 -
TGTGCCAGCGTTGAAGGGGTTACTAACTATGGCTACACCTTC CASVEGVTNYGYTF - TRBJ1-2 TRBV28 medium-sized
TGTGCCAGCAGTGCCGGGACAGGTTCTGGAAACACCAGATATTTT CASSAGTGSGNTRYF TRBD1 TRBJ1-3 TRBV28 -
TGTGCCAGTAGTCCAGCAGGGTTCTCTGGAAACACCATATATTTT CASSPAGFSGNTIYF - TRBJ1-3 TRBV19 many
TGCGCCAGCAGCTTGGCGAGCGGGAGGGCCCCCGGGGAGCTGTTTTTT CASSLASGRAPGELFF TRBD2 TRBJ2-2 TRBV5-1 many
TGTGCCAGCAGCTTAGGGCCTTCCTACGAGCAGTACTTC CASSLGPSYEQYF - TRBJ2-7 TRBV13 once
TGTGCCAGCAGCCCTGCTACGACGCAGTACTTC CASSPATTQYF - TRBJ2-7 TRBV7-9 -